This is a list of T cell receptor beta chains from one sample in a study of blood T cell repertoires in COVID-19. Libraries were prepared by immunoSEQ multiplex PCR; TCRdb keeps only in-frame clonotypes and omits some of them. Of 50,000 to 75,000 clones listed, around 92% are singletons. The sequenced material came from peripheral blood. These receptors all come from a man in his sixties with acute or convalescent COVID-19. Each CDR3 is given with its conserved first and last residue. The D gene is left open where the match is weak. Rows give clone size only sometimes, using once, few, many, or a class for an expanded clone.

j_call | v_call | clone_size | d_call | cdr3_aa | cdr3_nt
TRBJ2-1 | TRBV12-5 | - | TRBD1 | CASGPGQGRHEQFF | TGTGCTAGTGGTCCCGGACAGGGGAGGCATGAGCAGTTCTTC
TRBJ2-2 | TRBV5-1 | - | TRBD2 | CASSLVGGATGELFF | TGCGCCAGCAGCTTGGTCGGGGGGGCCACCGGGGAGCTGTTTTTT
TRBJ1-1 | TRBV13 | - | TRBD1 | CASSLRGLVTEAFF | TGTGCCAGCAGCCTCAGGGGGCTGGTGACTGAAGCTTTCTTT
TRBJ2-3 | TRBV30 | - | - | CAWSVGGAGPDTQYF | TGTGCCTGGAGTGTAGGGGGGGCCGGCCCAGATACGCAGTATTTT
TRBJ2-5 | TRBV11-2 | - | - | CATGVGYQETQYF | TGTGCCACAGGGGTGGGATACCAAGAGACCCAGTACTTC
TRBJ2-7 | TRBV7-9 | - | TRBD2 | CASSLLTSGGEQYF | TGTGCCAGCAGCTTGCTGACTAGCGGGGGCGAGCAGTACTTC
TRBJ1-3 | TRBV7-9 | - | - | CASSLNGVHTIYF | TGTGCCAGCAGCTTAAACGGAGTACACACCATATATTTT
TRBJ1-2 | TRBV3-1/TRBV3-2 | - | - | CASSQGAGYTF | TGTGCCAGCAGCCAAGGAGCGGGCTACACCTTC
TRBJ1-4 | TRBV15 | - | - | CATSRDGGRFNEKLFF | TGTGCCACCAGCAGAGATGGGGGCAGGTTCAATGAAAAACTGTTTTTT
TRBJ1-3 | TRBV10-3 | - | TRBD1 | CATVSGQDSGNTIYF | TGTGCCACCGTTTCCGGACAGGACTCTGGAAACACCATATATTTT
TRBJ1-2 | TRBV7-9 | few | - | CASSHSRGRGYTF | TGTGCCAGCAGCCATAGCAGGGGTAGAGGCTACACCTTC
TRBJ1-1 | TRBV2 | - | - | CASTLQMNTEAFF | TGTGCCAGCACGCTACAGATGAACACTGAAGCTTTCTTT